This T cell receptor (beta chain) was identified in a study of blood T cell repertoires in COVID-19. Clones were sequenced by immunoSEQ multiplex PCR, and TCRdb holds only the in-frame ones, with some missing. Among over 200,000 clones, about 85% were seen once, and the ten largest hold about a tenth. The source of this sequence is a man in his thirties or forties who had recovered from COVID-19. The source material was PBMCs or T cells enriched from blood (not recorded which).

Here the CDR3 reads CASSPSGSGNTIYF. The CDR3 DNA is TGTGCCAGCTCACCCTCAGGGTCTGGAAACACCATATATTTT. J is TRBJ1-3 and V is TRBV18; perhaps TRBD1 as D (5 bases). Germline CDR1 and CDR2: KGHSH and LQKENI. The CDR3 totals 14 residues. The ends were cut back, 3 bases at V and 1 base at J, with 7 bases in the middle.